Here is one TCR beta chain with its context. The data derive from a study of glioma-infiltrating T cells after dendritic cell vaccination. The V gene's germline CDR1 is SGHRS and CDR2 YFSETQ. The CDR3 contains 14 residues. V was pared by 4 bases and J by 5 bases, with 5 bases of the junction left unmatched. Data came from immunoSEQ multiplex PCR; TCRdb stores just in-frame clones and leaves some out. Among under 100,000 clones listed, roughly 83% were seen once. All glioblastoma patients lacked an isocitrate dehydrogenase mutation. This receptor was taken from a human donor with glioblastoma. This specimen consisted of blood, obtained before dendritic cell vaccination. The genes are TRBV5-1 and TRBJ2-7; TRBD1 matches 11 bases. CDR3 coding DNA: TGCGCCAGCAGCCAGGACAGGGGGCACCACGAGCAGTACTTC. Amino acid sequence: CASSQDRGHHEQYF. Variable domain in full (rest from reference TRBV5-1 and TRBJ2-7): KAGVTQTPRYLIKTRGQQVTLSCSPISGHRSVSWYQQTPGQGLQFLFEYFSETQRNKGNFPGRFSGRQFSNSRSEMNVSTLELGDSALYLCASSQDRGHHEQYFGPGTRLTVT.